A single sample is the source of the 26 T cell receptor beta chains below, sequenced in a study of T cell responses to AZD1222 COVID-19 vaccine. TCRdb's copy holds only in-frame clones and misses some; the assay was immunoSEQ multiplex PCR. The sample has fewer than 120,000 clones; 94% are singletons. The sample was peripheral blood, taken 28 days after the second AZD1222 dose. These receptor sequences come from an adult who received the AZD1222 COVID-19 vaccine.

The CDR3 here is CASSLLTRRGVGEKLFF. The CDR3 DNA follows: TGTGCCAGCAGCTTGCTGACCCGACGGGGGGTAGGTGAAAAACTGTTTTTT. V gene TRBV5-5 combines with J gene TRBJ1-4; D possibly corresponds to TRBD1 (5 bases). The V end lost 1 base, the J end lost 7 bases, and 20 bases lay between the germline ends. The CDR3 is 17 residues long. Germline CDR1 and CDR2: SGHKS and YYEKEE (reference sequence).

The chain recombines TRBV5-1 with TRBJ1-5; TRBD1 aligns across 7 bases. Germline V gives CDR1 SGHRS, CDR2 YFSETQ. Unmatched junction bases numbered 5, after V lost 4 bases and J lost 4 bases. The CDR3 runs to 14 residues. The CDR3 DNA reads TGCGCCAGCAGCACCGGGACAGAGAATCAGCCCCAGCATTTT. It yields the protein CASSTGTENQPQHF.

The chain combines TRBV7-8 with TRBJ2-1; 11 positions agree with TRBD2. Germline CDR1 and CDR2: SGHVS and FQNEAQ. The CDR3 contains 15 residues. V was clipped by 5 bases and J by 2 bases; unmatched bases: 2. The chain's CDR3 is CASSATSGAYNEQFF. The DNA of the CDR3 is TGTGCCAGCAGCGCGACTAGCGGGGCCTACAATGAGCAGTTCTTC.

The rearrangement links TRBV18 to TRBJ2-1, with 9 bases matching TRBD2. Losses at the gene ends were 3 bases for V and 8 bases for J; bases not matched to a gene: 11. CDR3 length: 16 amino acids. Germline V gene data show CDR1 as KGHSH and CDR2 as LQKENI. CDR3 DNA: TGTGCCAGCTCACCGTCGGGGACTAGCTTTGTCCATGAGCAGTTCTTC. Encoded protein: CASSPSGTSFVHEQFF.

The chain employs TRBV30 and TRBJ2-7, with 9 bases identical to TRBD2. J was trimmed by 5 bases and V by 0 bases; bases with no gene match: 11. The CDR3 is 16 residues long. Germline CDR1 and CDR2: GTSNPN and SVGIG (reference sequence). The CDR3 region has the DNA TGTGCCTGGAGTGTATTAAAGGGCGGGAGGGCAGACGAGCAGTACTTC. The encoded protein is CAWSVLKGGRADEQYF.

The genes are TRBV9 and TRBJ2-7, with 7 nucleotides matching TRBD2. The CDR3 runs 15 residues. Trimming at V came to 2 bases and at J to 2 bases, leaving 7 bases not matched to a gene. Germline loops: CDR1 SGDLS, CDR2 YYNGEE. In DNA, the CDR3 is TGTGCCAGCAGCGTTGGGGGGAGGGGAACCTACGAGCAGTACTTC. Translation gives CASSVGGRGTYEQYF.

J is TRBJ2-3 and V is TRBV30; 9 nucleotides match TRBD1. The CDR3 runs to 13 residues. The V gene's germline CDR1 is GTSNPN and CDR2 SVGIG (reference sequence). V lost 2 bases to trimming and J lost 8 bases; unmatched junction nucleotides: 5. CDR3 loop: CAWSLTGGSTQYF. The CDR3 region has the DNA TGTGCCTGGAGTCTGACAGGGGGTAGTACGCAGTATTTT.

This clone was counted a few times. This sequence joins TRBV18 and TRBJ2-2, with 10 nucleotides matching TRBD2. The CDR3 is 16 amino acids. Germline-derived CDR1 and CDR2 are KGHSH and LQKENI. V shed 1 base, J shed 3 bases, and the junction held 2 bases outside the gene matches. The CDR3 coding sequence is TGTGCCAGCTCACCACTAGCGGGAGGAGACACCGGGGAGCTGTTTTTT. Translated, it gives CASSPLAGGDTGELFF. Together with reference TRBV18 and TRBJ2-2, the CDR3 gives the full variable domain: NAGVMQNPRHLVRRRGQEARLRCSPMKGHSHVYWYRQLPEEGLKFMVYLQKENIIDESGMPKERFSAEFPKEGPSILRIQQVVRGDSAAYFCASSPLAGGDTGELFFGEGSRLTVL.

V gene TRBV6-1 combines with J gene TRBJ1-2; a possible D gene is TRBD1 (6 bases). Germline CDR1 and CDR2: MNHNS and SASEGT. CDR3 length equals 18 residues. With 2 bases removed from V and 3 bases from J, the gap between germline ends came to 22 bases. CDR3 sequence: CASSELFFRGRRDYGYTF. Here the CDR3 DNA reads TGTGCCAGCAGTGAATTATTTTTCCGGGGGCGAAGGGACTATGGCTACACCTTC.

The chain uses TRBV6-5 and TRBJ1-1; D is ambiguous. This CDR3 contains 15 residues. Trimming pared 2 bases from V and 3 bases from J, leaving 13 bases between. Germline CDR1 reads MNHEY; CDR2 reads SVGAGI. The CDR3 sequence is CASSYLWGMDTEAFF. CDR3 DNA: TGTGCCAGCAGTTACCTTTGGGGTATGGACACTGAAGCTTTCTTT.

The CDR3 spells CASSTRRGLDSPLHF. The CDR3 DNA reads TGTGCCAGTAGTACCCGGAGGGGGCTTGATTCACCCCTCCACTTT. The rearrangement links TRBV19 to TRBJ1-6; TRBD1 agrees at 7 bases. The germline gives CDR1 LNHDA, CDR2 SQIVND (reference sequence). The ends lost 4 bases at V and 8 bases at J; junction bases unmatched: 8. The CDR3 length is 15 residues.

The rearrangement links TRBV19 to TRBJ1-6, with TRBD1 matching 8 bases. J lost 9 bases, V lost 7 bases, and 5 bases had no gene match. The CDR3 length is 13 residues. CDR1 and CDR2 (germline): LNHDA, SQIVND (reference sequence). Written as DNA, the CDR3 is TGTGCCAGTACCCAGCAGGGGGCTTCACCCCTCCACTTT. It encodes CASTQQGASPLHF.

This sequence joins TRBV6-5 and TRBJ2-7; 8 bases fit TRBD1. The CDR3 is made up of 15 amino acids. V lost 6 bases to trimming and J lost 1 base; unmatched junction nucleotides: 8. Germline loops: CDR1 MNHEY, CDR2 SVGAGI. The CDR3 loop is CASSDDRGSSYEQYF. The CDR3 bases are TGTGCCAGCAGCGACGACAGGGGTTCGTCCTACGAGCAGTACTTC.

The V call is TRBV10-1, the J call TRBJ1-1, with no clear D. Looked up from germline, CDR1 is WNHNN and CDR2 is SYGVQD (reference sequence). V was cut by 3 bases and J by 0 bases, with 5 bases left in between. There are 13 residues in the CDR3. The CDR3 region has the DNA TGCGCCAGCAGTGACGGGATGAACACTGAAGCTTTCTTT. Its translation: CASSDGMNTEAFF.

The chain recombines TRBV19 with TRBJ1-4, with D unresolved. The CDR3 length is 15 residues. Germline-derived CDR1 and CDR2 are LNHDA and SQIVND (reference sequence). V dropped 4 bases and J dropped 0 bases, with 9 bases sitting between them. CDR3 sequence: CASSKMATTNEKLFF. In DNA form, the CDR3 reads TGTGCCAGTAGTAAAATGGCAACAACTAATGAAAAACTGTTTTTT.

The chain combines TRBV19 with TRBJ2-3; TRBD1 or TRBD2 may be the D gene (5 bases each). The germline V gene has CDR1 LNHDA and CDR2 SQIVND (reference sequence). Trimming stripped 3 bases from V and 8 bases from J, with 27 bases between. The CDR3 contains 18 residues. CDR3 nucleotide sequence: TGTGCCAGTAGTATCCTCCCGGACCGCGGATACGATGGGGGTACGCAGTATTTT. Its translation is CASSILPDRGYDGGTQYF.

The CDR3: CASRTGEVLNTEAFF. CDR3 DNA: TGTGCCAGCAGAACAGGGGAAGTTCTGAACACTGAAGCTTTCTTT. V is TRBV27 and J is TRBJ1-1; 7 bases align to TRBD1. This CDR3 has 15 amino acids. Germline assignment: CDR1 MNHEY and CDR2 SMNVEV (reference sequence). The V gene end was trimmed by 6 bases and the J gene end by 0 bases; junction bases not matched to a gene: 7.

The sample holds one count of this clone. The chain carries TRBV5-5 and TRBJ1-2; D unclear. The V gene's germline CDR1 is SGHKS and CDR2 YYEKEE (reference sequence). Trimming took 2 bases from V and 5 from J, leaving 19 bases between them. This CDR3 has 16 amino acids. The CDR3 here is CASSFGLSGGGYGYTF. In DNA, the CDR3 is TGTGCCAGCAGCTTCGGACTTTCCGGAGGTGGATATGGCTACACCTTC.

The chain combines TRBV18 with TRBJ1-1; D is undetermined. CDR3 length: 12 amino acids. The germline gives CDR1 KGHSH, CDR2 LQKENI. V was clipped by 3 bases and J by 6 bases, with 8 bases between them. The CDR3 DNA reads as TGTGCCAGCTCACCGGGCCGGGCTGAAGCTTTCTTT. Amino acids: CASSPGRAEAFF.

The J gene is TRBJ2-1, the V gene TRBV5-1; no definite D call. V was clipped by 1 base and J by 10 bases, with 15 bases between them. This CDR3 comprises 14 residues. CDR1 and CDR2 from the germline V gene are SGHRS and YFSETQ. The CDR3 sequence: CASSLYVGVREQFF. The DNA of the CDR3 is TGCGCCAGCAGCTTGTACGTTGGGGTCAGGGAGCAGTTCTTC. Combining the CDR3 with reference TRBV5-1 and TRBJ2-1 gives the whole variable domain KAGVTQTPRYLIKTRGQQVTLSCSPISGHRSVSWYQQTPGQGLQFLFEYFSETQRNKGNFPGRFSGRQFSNSRSEMNVSTLELGDSALYLCASSLYVGVREQFFGPGTRLTVL.

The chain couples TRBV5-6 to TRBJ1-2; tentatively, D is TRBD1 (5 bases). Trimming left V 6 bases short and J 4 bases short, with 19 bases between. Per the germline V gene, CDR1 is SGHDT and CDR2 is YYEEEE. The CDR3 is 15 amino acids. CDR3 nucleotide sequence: TGTGCCAGCAACTCTGAAGGGACGGAATTCTATGGCTACACCTTC. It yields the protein CASNSEGTEFYGYTF.

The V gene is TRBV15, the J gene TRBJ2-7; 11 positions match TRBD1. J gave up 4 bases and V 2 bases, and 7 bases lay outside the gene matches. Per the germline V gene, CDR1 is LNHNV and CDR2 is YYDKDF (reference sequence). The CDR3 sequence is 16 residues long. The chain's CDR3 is CATSRSGQGGRYEQYF. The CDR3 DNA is TGTGCCACCAGCAGATCGGGACAGGGGGGTCGATACGAGCAGTACTTC. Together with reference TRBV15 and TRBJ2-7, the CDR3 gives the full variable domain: DAMVIQNPRYQVTQFGKPVTLSCSQTLNHNVMYWYQQKSSQAPKLLFHYYDKDFNNEADTPDNFQSRRPNTSFCFLDIRSPGLGDTAMYLCATSRSGQGGRYEQYFGPGTRLTVT.

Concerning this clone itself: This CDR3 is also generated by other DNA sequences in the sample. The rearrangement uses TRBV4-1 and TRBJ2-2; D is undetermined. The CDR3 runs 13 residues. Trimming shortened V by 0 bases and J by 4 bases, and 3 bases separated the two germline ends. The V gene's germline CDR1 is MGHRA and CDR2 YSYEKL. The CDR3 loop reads CASSQDITGELFF. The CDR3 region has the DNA TGCGCCAGCAGCCAAGACATCACCGGGGAGCTGTTTTTT.

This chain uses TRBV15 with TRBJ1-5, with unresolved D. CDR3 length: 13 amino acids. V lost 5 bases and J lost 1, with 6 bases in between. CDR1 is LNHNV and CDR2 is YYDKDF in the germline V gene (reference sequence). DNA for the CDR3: TGTGCCACCAGCTTTGACAGCAATCAGCCCCAGCATTTT. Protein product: CATSFDSNQPQHF.

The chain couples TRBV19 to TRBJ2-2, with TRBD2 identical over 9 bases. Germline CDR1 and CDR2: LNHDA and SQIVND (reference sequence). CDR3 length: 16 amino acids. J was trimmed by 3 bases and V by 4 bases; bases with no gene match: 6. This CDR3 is CASSSLASGDTGELFF. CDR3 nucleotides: TGTGCCAGTAGTAGTCTGGCTAGCGGGGACACCGGGGAGCTGTTTTTT.

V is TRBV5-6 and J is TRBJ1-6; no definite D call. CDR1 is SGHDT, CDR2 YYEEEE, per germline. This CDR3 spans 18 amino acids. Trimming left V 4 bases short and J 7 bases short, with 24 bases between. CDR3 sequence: CASSRERTDSWANSPLHF. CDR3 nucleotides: TGTGCCAGCAGCCGGGAGAGGACGGATAGTTGGGCCAATTCACCCCTCCACTTT.